Below, 22 T cell receptor beta chains from the same sample are listed, as sequenced in a study of identical twins. TCRdb independently ran MiXCR on the 5' RACE reads; one entry per CDR3 protein. The sample carries nearly 900,000 distinct CDR3 sequences, around 12% recorded once. These data were also reused for a study on yellow fever vaccine responses in identical twins.

Sequenced: PBMCs. Receptor source: a young woman in good health.

This clonotype was observed a handful of times. This chain joins TRBV5-1 and TRBJ1-1, with D unclear. Trimming removed 6 bases at V and 1 base at J, with 10 bases between. Looked up from germline, CDR1 is SGHRS and CDR2 is YFSETQ. The CDR3 spans 13 residues. CDR3 coding DNA: TGCGCCAGCAACATGAACCCGAACACTGAAGCTTTCTTT. Protein sequence: CASNMNPNTEAFF.

The chain employs TRBV10-3 and TRBJ1-1; D unclear. Trimming shortened V by 9 bases and J by 1 base, and 12 bases separated the two germline ends. CDR3 length equals 13 residues. Germline-derived CDR1 and CDR2 are ENHRY and SYGVKD. The CDR3 loop reads CAILDGPNTEAFF. DNA of the CDR3: TGTGCCATTTTAGACGGCCCGAACACTGAAGCTTTCTTT.

This clonotype was seen a few times. The V and J genes are TRBV29-1 and TRBJ2-1, with D unresolved. Germline V lookup: CDR1 SQVTM, CDR2 ANQGSEA. Trimming stripped 7 bases from V and 9 bases from J, with 16 bases between. This CDR3 has 12 residues. The CDR3 nucleotides read TGCAGCGCTGGGCGGCTGGGTGGTGAGCAGTTCTTC. Translation gives CSAGRLGGEQFF.

The genes are TRBV7-9 and TRBJ1-2; the D is unclear. CDR1 is SEHNR, CDR2 FQNEAQ, per germline (reference sequence). This CDR3 is 15 amino acids long. V lost 0 bases to trimming and J lost 0 bases, with 8 bases between them. CDR3 in DNA: TGTGCCAGCAGCTTAGCGGCAGAAGCTAACTATGGCTACACCTTC. This translates into CASSLAAEANYGYTF. The full variable domain, completed using reference TRBV7-9 and TRBJ1-2, is DTGVSQNPRHKITKRGQNVTFRCDPISEHNRLYWYRQTLGQGPEFLTYFQNEAQLEKSRLLSDRFSAERPKGSFSTLEIQRTEQGDSAMYLCASSLAAEANYGYTFGSGTRLTVV.

Written as DNA, the CDR3 is TGTGCCAGCAGCCTACTCAGGGGGCTCTACAATGAGCAGTTCTTC. Protein product: CASSLLRGLYNEQFF. The V gene is TRBV11-2, the J gene TRBJ2-1; TRBD1 aligns across 8 bases. CDR1 and CDR2 (germline): SGHAT, FQNNGV. There are 15 residues in the CDR3. V was pared by 5 bases and J by 3 bases, with 6 bases of the junction left unmatched.

The J gene is TRBJ2-2, the V gene TRBV3-1; 8 positions agree with TRBD2. Losses at the gene ends were 0 bases for V and 1 base for J; bases not matched to a gene: 4. The CDR3 consists of 17 residues. Germline CDR1 LGHDT, CDR2 YNNKEL (reference sequence). DNA of the CDR3: TGTGCCAGCAGCCAAGATCTAAGCGGGGGGAACACCGGGGAGCTGTTTTTT. Protein sequence: CASSQDLSGGNTGELFF.

The chain couples TRBV4-1 to TRBJ2-1, with D perhaps matching TRBD2 (6 bases). The germline V gene encodes CDR1 MGHRA and CDR2 YSYEKL. The CDR3 is 20 amino acids. V dropped 4 bases and J dropped 0 bases, with 25 bases sitting between them. CDR3 sequence reads: CASSPYHTLGLGSSYNEQFF. The CDR3 DNA is TGCGCCAGCAGCCCATATCACACCCTGGGACTGGGGTCCTCCTACAATGAGCAGTTCTTC.

This chain links TRBV28 with TRBJ1-1, with D uncertain. The V gene lost 3 bases and the J gene lost 7 bases, with 9 bases spanning the gap. From germline, CDR1 is MDHEN and CDR2 SYDVKM. The CDR3 is made up of 12 amino acids. CDR3 bases: TGTGCCAGCAGTTTGGCCCCGATTGAAGCTTTCTTT. The encoded protein is CASSLAPIEAFF.

As regards this clonotype: Just one base apart from a much larger clone, this may be a read error. The V gene is TRBV6-1, the J gene TRBJ2-3, with TRBD1 identical over 9 bases. There are 15 residues in the CDR3. Germline assignment: CDR1 MNHNS and CDR2 SASEGT. V lost 6 bases, J lost 2 bases, and 6 bases stayed unmatched. In DNA, the CDR3 is TGTGCCAGCAGGACCGAACAGGGGGCCACAGATACGCAGTATTTT. Amino acid sequence: CASRTEQGATDTQYF.

This clonotype has only a few counts. V gene TRBV12-3 or TRBV12-4 combines with J gene TRBJ1-1; tentatively, D is TRBD1 (6 bases). Trimming cost V 6 bases and J 3 bases, with 11 bases left between them. The CDR3 totals 13 residues. CDR3 sequence: CASRRGGDTEAFF. Here the CDR3 DNA reads TGTGCCAGCAGGAGGGGGGGGGACACTGAAGCTTTCTTT.

The V call is TRBV2, the J call TRBJ2-7, with 8 bases fitting TRBD2. In germline, CDR1 is SNHLY, CDR2 FYNNEI. J was trimmed by 3 bases and V by 7 bases; bases with no gene match: 2. The CDR3 totals 12 residues. CDR3 sequence (DNA): TGTGCCAGCACGGGACTAGACTACGAGCAGTACTTC. It specifies CASTGLDYEQYF.

The chain joins TRBV14 to TRBJ2-4; TRBD1 matches at 11 bases. This CDR3 has 17 residues. Germline lookup yields CDR1 SGHDN and CDR2 FVKESK. V was pared by 4 bases and J by 3 bases, with 8 bases of the junction left unmatched. CDR3 loop: CASSLRPGQGVKNIQYF. The CDR3 nucleotides read TGTGCCAGCAGCCTAAGACCGGGACAGGGGGTCAAAAACATTCAGTACTTC.

The chain has TRBV12-3 or TRBV12-4 and TRBJ2-1; 13 bases are shared with TRBD2. The CDR3 is 15 residues long. With V trimmed by 6 bases and J by 12 bases, 11 bases remained unmatched. As DNA, the CDR3 is TGTGCCAGCAGCACCGGGACTAGCGGGACTAGTGGGCAGTTCTTC. Protein: CASSTGTSGTSGQFF.

The rearrangement joins TRBV7-9 to TRBJ1-1, with D perhaps TRBD1 (5 bases). Germline V gene lookup returns CDR1 SEHNR and CDR2 FQNEAQ (reference sequence). The CDR3 sequence is 14 residues long. The germline V and J ends were trimmed by 6 bases and 0 bases, with 11 bases remaining between them. CDR3 coding DNA: TGTGCCAGCAGGGGGGATATCGTGAACACTGAAGCTTTCTTT. Translating gives CASRGDIVNTEAFF.

The chain has TRBV24-1 and TRBJ2-1; 8 bases are shared with TRBD2. The length of the CDR3 is 16 residues. V lost 3 bases, J lost 4 bases, and 7 bases stayed unmatched. Germline-derived CDR1 and CDR2 are KGHDR and SFDVKD. CDR3 nucleotide sequence: TGTGCCACCAGTGATCAACTAGCGGAGACATACAATGAGCAGTTCTTC. Translated, it gives CATSDQLAETYNEQFF.

This clonotype showed up just a few times. The chain links TRBV20-1 to TRBJ2-7; unclear D gene. V shed 0 bases and J shed 4 bases, with 7 bases lying between them. The CDR3 runs to 12 residues. CDR1 and CDR2 from the germline V gene are DFQATT and SNEGSKA (reference sequence). For the CDR3, the DNA is TGCAGTGCTAGAGACCCCCCGTACGAGCAGTACGTC. Translation gives CSARDPPYEQYV.

This clonotype was found a few times. The chain carries TRBV6-2 or TRBV6-3 and TRBJ2-5; TRBD2 agrees at 9 bases. Germline CDR1 is MNHEY and CDR2 is SVGEGT. This CDR3 contains 18 residues. Trimming at V came to 2 bases and at J to 4 bases, leaving 14 bases not matched to a gene. For the CDR3, the DNA is TGTGCCAGCAGTTACGATCCTAGCGGGATTTGGTACAGAGAGACCCAGTACTTC. It is translated as CASSYDPSGIWYRETQYF.

The V and J genes are TRBV6-5 and TRBJ2-3, with a weak D call TRBD2 (7 bases). Germline V gene data show CDR1 as MNHEY and CDR2 as SVGAGI. CDR3 length: 17 residues. Trimming cost V 2 bases and J 3 bases, with 18 bases left between them. This CDR3 is CASSYDVGGGGTDTQYF. The CDR3 nucleotides read TGTGCCAGCAGTTACGATGTTGGAGGGGGAGGGACAGATACGCAGTATTTT.

V gene TRBV9 combines with J gene TRBJ2-5; D call uncertain. Germline-derived CDR1 and CDR2 are SGDLS and YYNGEE. This CDR3 comprises 16 residues. V was pared by 6 bases and J by 2 bases, with 20 bases between. This chain's CDR3 is CASTGARSGTQETQYF. The CDR3 region has the DNA TGTGCCAGCACGGGTGCGAGGTCAGGAACTCAAGAGACCCAGTACTTC.

The V and J genes are TRBV25-1 and TRBJ2-5; the D call may be TRBD1 or TRBD2 (5 bases each). This CDR3 has 14 amino acids. The V and J ends lost 6 bases and 7 bases respectively, with 18 bases between them. From germline, CDR1 is MGHDK and CDR2 SYGVNS. The CDR3 DNA reads as TGTGCCAGCAGCCTAGCCGGGGCCCGCGGGACCCAGTACTTC. Translated, it gives CASSLAGARGTQYF.

This clonotype turned up a few times. This rearrangement joins TRBV5-1 to TRBJ2-5; D perhaps matches TRBD1 (5 bases). Per the germline V gene, CDR1 is SGHRS and CDR2 is YFSETQ. The CDR3 is 13 residues long. Trimming took 5 bases from V and 4 from J, leaving 12 bases between them. CDR3 protein: CASRSRVPETQYF. CDR3 DNA: TGCGCCAGCAGGAGCAGGGTCCCAGAGACCCAGTACTTC.

The chain uses TRBV7-9 and TRBJ2-2; 10 bases match TRBD2. Germline V lookup: CDR1 SEHNR, CDR2 FQNEAQ (reference sequence). The CDR3 runs to 17 residues. The V gene end was trimmed by 5 bases and the J gene end by 5 bases; junction bases not matched to a gene: 11. The CDR3 here is CASSDKQREGRTGELFF. The CDR3, as DNA: TGTGCCAGCAGCGACAAACAGCGGGAGGGCCGGACCGGGGAGCTGTTTTTT. Full variable domain (rest looked up from reference TRBV7-9 and TRBJ2-2): DTGVSQNPRHKITKRGQNVTFRCDPISEHNRLYWYRQTLGQGPEFLTYFQNEAQLEKSRLLSDRFSAERPKGSFSTLEIQRTEQGDSAMYLCASSDKQREGRTGELFFGEGSRLTVL.